The entry below gives a single T cell receptor beta chain sequence along with its context. Its antigen is currently unknown. The data were obtained in a study of OX40 agonist ivuxolimab in advanced cancers. Study information: The patients' treatment was ivuxolimab, an agonistic anti-OX40 (CD134) antibody. Whole-study findings and limits: Normalized T-cell clonal expansion was also low in some nonresponders. Relative to CD4+ cells, CD8+ T cells on average had more expanded clones.

This table comes from immunoSEQ multiplex PCR, and its TCRdb copy is limited to in-frame clones, with some not included. There are some 25,000 clones in the sample; roughly 80% occur only once, and around a third lies in the top ten. Germline V CDR1 and CDR2: MNHNS, SASEGT. J was trimmed by 4 bases and V by 2 bases; bases with no gene match: 5. This CDR3 comprises 15 residues. The sample consisted of CD4+ or CD8+ T cells sorted from blood, taken in a trial of the OX40 agonist ivuxolimab. This TCR derives from an adult with an advanced solid tumor such as melanoma, head and neck, liver or kidney cancer. This chain uses TRBV6-1 with TRBJ2-1; 7 bases match TRBD1. CDR3 protein: CASSEYRGGYNEQFF. The CDR3 DNA sequence: TGTGCCAGCAGTGAATACAGGGGCGGGTACAATGAGCAGTTCTTC.